This TCR beta chain emerged from a study of shared clonotypes between healthy human individuals. Study-wide background: Each donor's CD4 naive and CD4 memory cells filled three plates apiece, CD8 naive two, and CD8 memory one.

Using immunoSEQ multiplex PCR, the repertoire was profiled, and TCRdb retains in-frame clones only, with some absent. Of fewer than 1.4 million clones in the sample, approximately 80% were seen once. This CDR3 has 15 amino acids. Germline V CDR1 and CDR2: GTSNPN, SVGIG (reference sequence). In regard to this clone: An end of the junction differs from the germline gene, which may be a read error.

The TCR was taken from a young man in good health. Some clones in this sample may be carry-over from other donors' samples. Sequencing used memory CD4+ T cells from PBMCs. Documented subset: CD45RA-negative fraction. The chain couples TRBV30 to TRBJ1-1, with TRBD1 matching over 9 bases. The chain's CDR3 is CARSEPGTGITEAFF. The CDR3, as DNA: TGTGCCCGGAGTGAACCCGGGACAGGGATAACTGAAGCTTTCTTT. Full variable domain (missing parts from reference TRBV30 and TRBJ1-1): SQTIHQWPATLVQPVGSPLSLECTVEGTSNPNLYWYRQAAGRGLQLLFYSVGIGQISSEVPQNLSASRPQDRQFILSSKKLLLSDSGFYLCARSEPGTGITEAFFGQGTRLTVV.